This T cell receptor (beta chain) was sequenced for a study of blood T cells in healthy people across ages. Study in general: Per two T cells, template switching captured roughly one barcoded beta molecule.

The study recruited healthy Caucasian donors from Russia who were aged about 6 to 95. For the second PCR, which ran for 7 to 11 cycles, a sample-barcoded 5' primer and a J-beta primer mix were used. TCRdb re-analysed the 5' RACE reads in MiXCR, keeping a single row per CDR3 protein. Here the sample spans more than 1,400,000 distinct CDR3 sequences, approximately 42% being singletons. This TCR was recovered from a young woman in good health. Sequencing was done on a sample of blood.

The CDR3 DNA reads TGCAGTGCTAGACCTACAGGGGGCGAAGGCTACACCTTC. This encodes CSARPTGGEGYTF. The chain joins TRBV20-1 to TRBJ1-2; 9 bases map to TRBD1. The CDR3 runs 13 residues. The J segment lost 8 bases and the V segment lost 2 bases, leaving 6 bases of the junction unmatched. Germline assignment: CDR1 DFQATT and CDR2 SNEGSKA (reference sequence).